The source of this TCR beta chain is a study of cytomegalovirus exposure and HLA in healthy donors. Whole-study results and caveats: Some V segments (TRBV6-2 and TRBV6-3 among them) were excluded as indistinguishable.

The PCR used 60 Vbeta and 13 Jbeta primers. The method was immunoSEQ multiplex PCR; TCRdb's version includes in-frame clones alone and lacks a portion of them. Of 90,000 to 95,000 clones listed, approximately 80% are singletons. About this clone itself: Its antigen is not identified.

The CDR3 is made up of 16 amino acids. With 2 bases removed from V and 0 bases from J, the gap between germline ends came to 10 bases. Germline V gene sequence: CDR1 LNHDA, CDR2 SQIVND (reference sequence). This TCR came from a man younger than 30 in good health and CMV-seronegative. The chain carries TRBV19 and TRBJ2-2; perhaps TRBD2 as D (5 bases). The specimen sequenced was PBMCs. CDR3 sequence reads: CASSISHGANTGELFF. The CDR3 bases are TGTGCCAGTAGTATATCCCACGGGGCGAACACCGGGGAGCTGTTTTTT.